A single T cell receptor beta chain is shown here with its context. Its matching antigen is unknown. Here the CDR3 omits its conserved ending phenylalanine or tryptophan, so a read error is the likely source. This sample's RNA came from whole unsorted tissue. Chemotherapy-naive patients with new lung cancer underwent thoracic surgery in China, August–November 2014. The library came from three nested PCR rounds adapted from ARM-PCR protocols. TCRdb independently ran MiXCR on the multiplex PCR reads; one entry per CDR3 protein. The sample has just over 200,000 distinct CDR3 sequences, 70% to 75% seen once; the top ten hold approximately 25%. This entry belongs to a study of tumor and adjacent non-tumor tissue in lung cancer. Across the study: The patients, 10 or so men and five or six women, were roughly 30 to 80 with stage I to III disease. Findings of the study overall: TCR diversity was significantly greater in tumor than normal lung tissue. Tumor repertoires had a smaller top 100 clone share than normal lung.

The germline V gene has CDR1 DFQATT and CDR2 SNEGSKA (reference sequence). CDR3 length equals 12 residues. This rearrangement joins TRBV20-1 to TRBJ2-7; the D gene is possibly TRBD2 (5 bases). Sequenced: lung tumor tissue. This clonotype originated in a man aged 55 to 70 with non-small cell lung cancer. CDR3 loop: CGALDGPGEQYL. CDR3 DNA: TGCGGTGCTTTGGACGGTCCGGGGGAGCAGTACCTC.